The entry below describes one T cell receptor (beta chain). The entry originates in a study of regulatory T cells in long-lasting Graves disease. Construction of TCR beta libraries relied on iRepertoire HTBI primers and on Arm-PCR targeting CDR3 regions. In the original workflow: The identification of approximately 62 TRBV and roughly 14 TRBJ segments was made across samples. One entry per CDR3 protein, called by TCRdb with MiXCR from the multiplex PCR reads. The V and J calls reflect TCRdb's pipeline rather than the authors' work. The data show fewer than 350,000 distinct CDR3 sequences, more than 15% seen once. The time point was: newly diagnosed GD, antithyroid drugs for less than 3 months. TCR sequences were obtained from RNA taken from PBMCs. Graves' disease diagnosis followed American Thyroid Association guidelines. In Xi'an, China, an endocrinology department was the source of patients. The sequence came from a female donor with Graves disease. The source was peripheral blood mononuclear cells (PBMCs), collected at new diagnosis, from a patient treated with antithyroid drugs.

The CDR3 loop reads CASSRETLTGQGYNEQFF. In DNA, the CDR3 is TGTGCCAGCAGTCGCGAGACGCTGACGGGACAGGGTTACAATGAGCAGTTCTTC. The chain uses TRBV12-3 or TRBV12-4 and TRBJ2-5; 9 bases are a match to TRBD1. The J call is doubtful: the DNA matches TRBJ2-1 better. This CDR3 spans 18 amino acids.